This T cell receptor beta chain was recovered during a study of immune characterization of retroperitoneal liposarcoma. Per the germline V gene, CDR1 is MNHNS and CDR2 is SASEGT. Trimming took 6 bases from V and 5 from J, leaving 17 bases between them. The CDR3 runs 15 residues. A single record per CDR3 protein comes from TCRdb applying MiXCR to the PCR reads. In the table there are around 10,000 distinct CDR3 sequences, around 28% of which are singletons. The sequencing sample was made of tumor tissue. This TCR was recovered from a female donor with retroperitoneal liposarcoma. The chain couples TRBV6-1 to TRBJ2-1, with D unclear. The DNA of the CDR3 is TGTGCCAGCAGCCCTCGAAGGACGGAAAACAATGAGCAGTTCTTC. Translation gives CASSPRRTENNEQFF.